These T cell receptor beta chains were read from a single sample in a study of beta chain features in type 1 diabetes. Profiled with immunoSEQ multiplex PCR; TCRdb holds only in-frame clones, not every one. The data contain a few hundred thousand clones, 13% of them singletons. The sequenced sample consisted of naive CD4+ T cells from blood. The receptors were sampled from a woman aged 18 to 35 with type 1 diabetes. CDR3s include the opening cysteine and the closing phenylalanine or tryptophan. The D gene is left open where the match is weak. The size of a clone is reported for some rows only, either as once, few or many, or as a class for expanded clones.

TRBJ2-1,.,TRBV5-4,TRBD1,TGTGCCAGCAGCCCTACAGGGGACGGCTACAATGAGCAGTTCTTC,CASSPTGDGYNEQFF
TRBJ1-2,few,TRBV18,.,TGTGCCAGCTCGTCGGGTGAGACCCATGGCTACACCTTC,CASSSGETHGYTF
TRBJ2-3,.,TRBV19,TRBD1,TGTGCCAGTAGTGCAGGGGGCGCGGCAGATACGCAGTATTTT,CASSAGGAADTQYF
TRBJ2-7,few,TRBV11-2,.,TGTGCCAGCAGGGAGACTTCCGTCGAGCAGTACTTC,CASRETSVEQYF
TRBJ2-3,.,TRBV11-2,TRBD1,TGTGCCAGCGAGACAGGGAACACAGATACGCAGTATTTT,CASETGNTDTQYF
TRBJ2-3,few,TRBV11-2,.,TGTGCCAGCAGCTTCGATCGGACTAGGGGGAGAGATACGCAGTATTTT,CASSFDRTRGRDTQYF
TRBJ1-4,once,TRBV28,.,TGTGCCAGCGCAAAACTAAATGAAAAACTGTTTTTT,CASAKLNEKLFF
TRBJ1-3,few,TRBV30,.,TGTGCCTGGAGTGTCCCCTACTCTGGAAACACCATATATTTT,CAWSVPYSGNTIYF
TRBJ1-2,few,TRBV4-1,TRBD1,TGCGCCAGCAGCCAAGGAACAGGGGGGGCGGACTATGGCTACACCTTC,CASSQGTGGADYGYTF
TRBJ1-4,.,TRBV7-2,.,TGTGCCAGCAGCCCACAGGGTTTTAATGAAAAACTGTTTTTT,CASSPQGFNEKLFF
TRBJ2-6,few,TRBV5-1,TRBD1,TGCGCCAGCAGCTTGGCAGGGGGCCCTGGGGCCAACGTCCTGACTTTC,CASSLAGGPGANVLTF
TRBJ1-1,many,TRBV5-4,.,TGTGCCAGCAGCTTGGACAGGAACACTGAAGCTTTCTTT,CASSLDRNTEAFF
TRBJ2-1,.,TRBV5-6,TRBD2,TGTGCCAGCAGCCCCGCTTCCTTAGCGGGGACCTACAATGAGCAGTTCTTC,CASSPASLAGTYNEQFF
TRBJ1-2,few,TRBV7-9,TRBD1,TGTGCCACGAGGGCGGACAGGGGTAGCGGCTACACCTTC,CATRADRGSGYTF
TRBJ1-2,.,TRBV29-1,.,TGCAGCGTCGTAAAAGAGACAGCCTATGGCTACACCTTC,CSVVKETAYGYTF
TRBJ2-7,.,TRBV11-2,TRBD2,TGTGCCAGCAGCCCCAGGACTAGTGTGTACGAGCAGTACTTC,CASSPRTSVYEQYF
TRBJ2-7,few,TRBV29-1,.,TGCAGCGTTGTGGGTGGGGGGAGATACGAGCAGTACTTC,CSVVGGGRYEQYF
TRBJ2-5,few,TRBV5-1,TRBD2,TGCGCCAGCGCCTCTGGGACTAGGACGTCTGAGACCCAGTACTTC,CASASGTRTSETQYF
TRBJ2-3,few,TRBV4-2,.,TGTGCCAGCAGCCAAGGGAGCGGGAGCACAGATACGCAGTATTTT,CASSQGSGSTDTQYF
TRBJ2-2,.,TRBV28,.,TGTGCCAGCAGTTTATGGAGCGGGTTCAACACCGGGGAGCTGTTTTTT,CASSLWSGFNTGELFF
TRBJ2-5,.,TRBV18,TRBD1,TGTGCCAGCTCACGGGACAGGGAAGAGACCCAGTACTTC,CASSRDREETQYF
TRBJ2-1,.,TRBV7-9,TRBD1,TGTGCCAGCAGCTTTCGGAGACAGGGGAGGTCTAATGAGCAGTTCTTC,CASSFRRQGRSNEQFF
TRBJ2-7,few,TRBV2,.,TGTGCCAGCGAGGAGGGTCAGCAGTACTTC,CASEEGQQYF
TRBJ1-2,few,TRBV12-5,TRBD1,TGTGCTAGTGGTCCCGCAGGGACAGAAGCTAACTATGGCTACACCTTC,CASGPAGTEANYGYTF
TRBJ2-3,few,TRBV7-6,TRBD2,TGTGCCAGCAGCTTAGCCCCCGGGACTAGCGGGAGAGCCCAGTATTTT,CASSLAPGTSGRAQYF
TRBJ2-3,few,TRBV7-9,.,TGTGCCAGCAGCTCCCCTGATTTGGGGCCCAAGGGGGATACGCAGTATTTT,CASSSPDLGPKGDTQYF